Below are 30 T cell receptor beta chains sequenced from a single sample in a study of shared clonotypes between healthy human individuals. Naive CD8 populations comprised CD45RO-negative cells positively selected for CCR7, excluding terminally differentiated effector memory CD45RA+ cells. The method was immunoSEQ multiplex PCR; TCRdb's version includes in-frame clones alone and lacks a portion of them. The top ten clones hold 1.7% of a sample with about 2.1 million clones, 85% to 95% of them seen once. The sequenced material came from naive CD8+ T cells from PBMCs. The receptors derive from a man younger than 35 in good health. Some clones in this sample may be carry-over from other donors' samples.

This chain links TRBV27 with TRBJ2-2; TRBD2 matches at 7 bases. Per germline, CDR1 MNHEY and CDR2 SMNVEV (reference sequence). This CDR3 comprises 17 residues. Trimming took 3 bases from V and 8 from J; bases not matched to a gene: 15. The chain's CDR3 is CASSLLVVGGSSGELFF. DNA of the CDR3: TGTGCCAGCAGTTTGCTCGTTGTTGGCGGGAGTTCTGGGGAGCTGTTTTTT.

V and J are TRBV5-1 and TRBJ2-7; no reliable D call. The ends were cut back, 0 bases at V and 3 bases at J, with 13 bases in the middle. Germline CDR1 SGHRS, CDR2 YFSETQ. This CDR3 contains 15 residues. The CDR3 nucleotides read TGCGCCAGCAGCTTGGCCGGTACTAACTTCTACGAGCAGTACTTC. Protein product: CASSLAGTNFYEQYF.

V and J are TRBV27 and TRBJ1-2; TRBD1 might be the D (5 bases). CDR1 MNHEY and CDR2 SMNVEV come from the germline V gene (reference sequence). Deletions cut 6 bases from V and 6 bases from J, with 17 bases between. There are 14 residues in the CDR3. DNA of the CDR3: TGTGCCAGCAGGACAATCCGGGACTTCCATGGCTACACCTTC. This gives the protein CASRTIRDFHGYTF.

With respect to this clone: The identical CDR3 is also encoded by other nucleotide sequences in the sample. This chain links TRBV7-9 with TRBJ1-1; D unclear. The V end was cut by 2 bases, the J end by 2 bases, with 9 bases between. Germline V gene sequence: CDR1 SEHNR, CDR2 FQNEAQ (reference sequence). The CDR3 totals 14 residues. The CDR3 DNA reads as TGTGCCAGCAGCTTATCCTCGGGAAACACTGAAGCTTTCTTT. It translates to CASSLSSGNTEAFF.

This chain joins TRBV6-6 and TRBJ2-7, with a tentative D call TRBD1 (5 bases). The CDR3 loop spans 16 amino acids. Trimming shortened V by 4 bases and J by 1 base, and 17 bases separated the two germline ends. Germline CDR1 MNHNY, CDR2 SVGAGI (reference sequence). This chain's CDR3 is CASSSPGWGKSYEQYF. For the CDR3, the DNA is TGTGCCAGCAGTTCCCCCGGTTGGGGCAAATCCTACGAGCAGTACTTC.

The chain uses TRBV25-1 and TRBJ2-1; the D gene is possibly TRBD2 (6 bases). Germline V gene data show CDR1 as MGHDK and CDR2 as SYGVNS. The CDR3 covers 11 residues. Trimming took off 11 bases at V and 12 bases at J, with 17 bases between the two ends. The CDR3 loop is CACERAGRQFF. The CDR3, as DNA: TGTGCCTGCGAGCGGGCGGGGCGGCAGTTCTTC.

The rearrangement uses TRBV7-9 and TRBJ2-3, with D possibly matching TRBD2 (5 bases). The germline gives CDR1 SEHNR, CDR2 FQNEAQ (reference sequence). The V and J ends lost 5 bases and 3 bases respectively, with 21 bases between them. The CDR3 contains 17 residues. The chain's CDR3 is CASSPSGRLNETDTQYF. In nucleotides, the CDR3 is TGTGCCAGCAGCCCCAGCGGCAGACTAAATGAAACAGATACGCAGTATTTT.

Details on this clone: With a much larger clone just one base away, this may be a read error. Additional DNA sequences in this sample encode the identical CDR3. The chain employs TRBV7-8 and TRBJ2-7; perhaps D is TRBD1 or TRBD2 (5 bases each). CDR3 length equals 13 residues. With 0 bases removed from V and 3 bases from J, the gap between germline ends came to 6 bases. Looked up from germline, CDR1 is SGHVS and CDR2 is FQNEAQ. The CDR3 here is CASSLAGVYEQYF. In DNA form, the CDR3 reads TGTGCCAGCAGCTTAGCGGGGGTCTACGAGCAGTACTTC.

V and J are TRBV5-4 and TRBJ1-4; 7 nucleotides line up with TRBD1. The trim removed 4 bases at V and 7 bases at J, leaving 10 bases unmatched. The CDR3 has 15 residues. The germline V gene has CDR1 SGHNT and CDR2 YYREEE (reference sequence). As DNA, the CDR3 is TGTGCCAGCAGCCCCGGGCAGGGGGTCGGTGAAAAACTGTTTTTT. It codes for CASSPGQGVGEKLFF.

This chain joins TRBV13 and TRBJ2-5; no firm D call. Germline CDR1 and CDR2: PRHDT and FYEKMQ (reference sequence). This CDR3 is built from 11 residues. The ends were cut back, 6 bases at V and 3 bases at J, with 5 bases in the middle. CDR3 residues: CASRGKETQYF. The DNA for the CDR3 is TGTGCCAGCAGAGGAAAAGAGACCCAGTACTTC.

The J gene is TRBJ2-7, the V gene TRBV11-2; D ambiguous. Trimming cost V 9 bases and J 6 bases, with 12 bases left between them. This CDR3 has 11 amino acids. CDR1 and CDR2 from the germline V gene are SGHAT and FQNNGV. The chain's CDR3 is CASRSISEQYF. The CDR3 bases are TGTGCCAGTCGATCCATTTCCGAGCAGTACTTC. Full variable domain (missing parts from reference TRBV11-2 and TRBJ2-7): EAGVAQSPRYKIIEKRQSVAFWCNPISGHATLYWYQQILGQGPKLLIQFQNNGVVDDSQLPKDRFSAERLKGVDSTLKIQPAKLEDSAVYLCASRSISEQYFGPGTRLTVT.

This chain links TRBV7-8 with TRBJ1-4, with D hard to call. Germline CDR1 is SGHVS and CDR2 is FQNEAQ. V dropped 1 base and J dropped 0 bases, with 9 bases sitting between them. The CDR3 length is 16 residues. The CDR3 sequence is CASSLGVTPTNEKLFF. The CDR3 region has the DNA TGTGCCAGCAGCTTAGGAGTCACTCCAACTAATGAAAAACTGTTTTTT.

The chain joins TRBV18 to TRBJ1-1; the D is unclear. The germline V gene encodes CDR1 KGHSH and CDR2 LQKENI. There are 17 residues in the CDR3. Between the trimmed V and J ends, which lost 2 bases and 2 bases, there was a span of 18 bases. The CDR3: CASSPDPPWVGNTEAFF. The CDR3 DNA reads TGTGCCAGCTCACCAGACCCGCCATGGGTTGGAAACACTGAAGCTTTCTTT.

The CDR3 region is CASSFHPGYNQPQHF. Here the CDR3 DNA reads TGTGCCAGCAGTTTTCATCCAGGCTATAATCAGCCCCAGCATTTT. The chain couples TRBV28 to TRBJ1-5; D unresolved. V was clipped by 3 bases and J by 4 bases, with 13 bases between them. Germline assignment: CDR1 MDHEN and CDR2 SYDVKM. The CDR3 loop spans 15 amino acids.

In this sample, this clone turned up once. Within the sample, other DNA sequences also encode this same CDR3. The V gene is TRBV9, the J gene TRBJ1-3, with D perhaps TRBD1 (5 bases). V was shortened by 0 bases and J by 0 bases, with 7 bases between the two germline ends. Germline CDR1 and CDR2: SGDLS and YYNGEE. This CDR3 region has 15 residues. The DNA of the CDR3 is TGTGCCAGCAGCGTAGGGGGCGCCTCTGGAAACACCATATATTTT. This codes for CASSVGGASGNTIYF.

This clone was seen more than once but under ten times. The sample contains more than one DNA sequence encoding this CDR3. The rearrangement links TRBV20-1 to TRBJ1-1; D ambiguous. Germline CDR1 DFQATT, CDR2 SNEGSKA (reference sequence). Between the trimmed V and J ends, which lost 6 bases and 1 base, there was a span of 6 bases. The CDR3 has 11 amino acids. The chain's CDR3 is CSARQNTEAFF. CDR3 DNA: TGCAGTGCAAGGCAGAACACTGAAGCTTTCTTT.

The chain couples TRBV19 to TRBJ2-7; D ambiguous. The V end lost 0 bases, the J end lost 6 bases, and 15 bases lay between the germline ends. Germline V CDR1 and CDR2: LNHDA, SQIVND (reference sequence). This CDR3 contains 15 residues. The CDR3 nucleotides are TGTGCCAGTAGTATAGATCCGTCAGCGTGGATCGAGCAGTACTTC. This gives the protein CASSIDPSAWIEQYF.

The chain has TRBV29-1 and TRBJ1-1; 10 bases fit TRBD1. This CDR3 has 12 amino acids. Trimming at V came to 4 bases and at J to 7 bases, leaving 3 bases not matched to a gene. Germline values: CDR1 SQVTM, CDR2 ANQGSEA. The CDR3 here is CSVGGTGDEAFF. CDR3 DNA sequence: TGCAGCGTTGGGGGGACAGGGGATGAAGCTTTCTTT. The full variable domain, with the rest looked up from reference TRBV29-1 and TRBJ1-1, is SAVISQKPSRDICQRGTSLTIQCQVDSQVTMMFWYRQQPGQSLTLIATANQGSEATYESGFVIDKFPISRPNLTFSTLTVSNMSPEDSSIYLCSVGGTGDEAFFGQGTRLTVV.

V usage is TRBV6-5 and J usage is TRBJ1-4; TRBD1 aligns across 8 bases. The CDR3 is 15 residues long. The V gene's germline CDR1 is MNHEY and CDR2 SVGAGI. V shed 6 bases, J shed 4 bases, and the junction held 7 bases outside the gene matches. CDR3 residues: CASRQTGALNEKLFF. CDR3 bases: TGTGCCAGCAGGCAGACAGGGGCGCTTAATGAAAAACTGTTTTTT.

The chain is built from TRBV6-5 and TRBJ1-4; 12 nucleotides line up with TRBD1. This CDR3 region has 15 residues. The junction had 7 bases not matched to a gene; V was cut back by 6 bases and J by 8 bases. Looked up from germline, CDR1 is MNHEY and CDR2 is SVGAGI. The CDR3 is CASSDRDRGREKLFF. CDR3 in DNA: TGTGCCAGCAGCGACCGGGACAGGGGGCGAGAAAAACTGTTTTTT.

The sample holds one count of this clone. The V call is TRBV27, the J call TRBJ2-7, with D possibly being TRBD2 (6 bases). Trimming took off 4 bases at V and 6 bases at J, with 16 bases between the two ends. Looked up from germline, CDR1 is MNHEY and CDR2 is SMNVEV (reference sequence). The length of the CDR3 is 14 residues. CDR3: CASSWTGVLGEQYF. The CDR3 DNA sequence: TGTGCCAGCAGTTGGACGGGAGTGTTGGGCGAGCAGTACTTC.

The genes are TRBV4-1 and TRBJ2-2; D is perhaps TRBD2 (6 bases). The CDR3 has 18 residues. V shed 0 bases and J shed 5 bases, with 19 bases lying between them. The germline gives CDR1 MGHRA, CDR2 YSYEKL. The CDR3 region is CASSQDLSAGRPTGELFF. The CDR3 coding sequence is TGCGCCAGCAGCCAAGATCTGTCTGCGGGAAGGCCTACCGGGGAGCTGTTTTTT.

The chain employs TRBV4-1 and TRBJ2-2, with 9 bases identical to TRBD1. Germline V lookup: CDR1 MGHRA, CDR2 YSYEKL. This CDR3 region has 17 residues. Trimming at V came to 2 bases and at J to 4 bases, leaving 8 bases not matched to a gene. This chain's CDR3 is CASSQQPGTGLTGELFF. The CDR3 nucleotides are TGCGCCAGCAGCCAACAACCCGGGACAGGGCTCACCGGGGAGCTGTTTTTT.

This rearrangement joins TRBV11-3 to TRBJ2-7, with TRBD2 matching 8 bases. CDR3 length equals 14 residues. V was clipped by 1 base and J by 6 bases; unmatched bases: 5. Germline lookup yields CDR1 SGHNT and CDR2 YENEEA. The CDR3 DNA reads as TGTGCCAGCAGCTTAGCGGGGGGGCAAGGCGAGCAGTACTTC. Protein product: CASSLAGGQGEQYF.

The DNA of the CDR3 is TGTGCCAGCACGTTCAGTTCCGGGGACAGGGGCTACGAGCAGTACTTC. Encoded protein: CASTFSSGDRGYEQYF. The chain joins TRBV5-8 to TRBJ2-7, with TRBD1 identical over 10 bases. Trimming took 6 bases from V and 3 from J; bases not matched to a gene: 12. The CDR3 spans 16 residues. CDR1 and CDR2 (germline): SGHTS, YDEGEE.

The chain uses TRBV27 and TRBJ2-2; 7 positions agree with TRBD2. Trimming removed 1 base from V and 4 bases from J; junction bases left unmatched: 6. The CDR3 totals 16 residues. Germline lookup yields CDR1 MNHEY and CDR2 SMNVEV (reference sequence). This CDR3 reads CASSLYAGDSTGELFF. The DNA of the CDR3 is TGTGCCAGCAGTTTATATGCGGGAGACAGCACCGGGGAGCTGTTTTTT.

V and J are TRBV30 and TRBJ1-1; D unclear. The CDR3 extends over 12 amino acids. With 0 bases removed from V and 7 bases from J, the gap between germline ends came to 9 bases. Germline CDR1 GTSNPN, CDR2 SVGIG (reference sequence). The DNA for the CDR3 is TGTGCCTGGAGTGTATCGCGGTTTGAAGCTTTCTTT. This codes for CAWSVSRFEAFF.

The V call is TRBV29-1, the J call TRBJ2-7; D not resolved. This CDR3 has 12 residues. Germline CDR1 SQVTM, CDR2 ANQGSEA. V shed 0 bases and J shed 3 bases, with 6 bases lying between them. Here the CDR3 DNA reads TGCAGCGTTGAAGATCACAACTACGAGCAGTACTTC. Translating it yields CSVEDHNYEQYF.

The chain uses TRBV27 and TRBJ2-7, with TRBD2 matching over 7 bases. The junction had 3 bases not matched to a gene; V was cut back by 0 bases and J by 4 bases. The germline V gene has CDR1 MNHEY and CDR2 SMNVEV (reference sequence). This CDR3 is 14 amino acids long. The CDR3 nucleotides are TGTGCCAGCAGTTTATCGAAGCGGGGTTACGAGCAGTACTTC. Translating it yields CASSLSKRGYEQYF.

The J gene is TRBJ1-4, the V gene TRBV4-3; possible D gene TRBD1, 5 bases. The germline V gene encodes CDR1 LGHNA and CDR2 YSLEER. This CDR3 has 15 amino acids. V lost 4 bases to trimming and J lost 8 bases, with 17 bases between them. The CDR3 DNA reads as TGCGCCAGCAGCCGGCTTTCGGGGGGGAGCGAAAAACTGTTTTTT. Amino acid sequence: CASSRLSGGSEKLFF.